This T cell receptor (beta chain) was documented in a study of blood T cell repertoires in COVID-19. Here immunoSEQ multiplex PCR was the method, and the copy in TCRdb shows in-frame clones only, minus some. The sample has about 180,000 clones; roughly 87% are singletons. This clone was seen only once. V shed 4 bases and J 0 bases; nucleotides not matched to a gene: 10. This CDR3 has 18 residues. The germline V gene encodes CDR1 LGHNA and CDR2 YSLEER. V is TRBV4-3 and J is TRBJ2-1; 9 bases are a match to TRBD2. The sequence derives from a man aged 18 to 30 who had recovered from COVID-19. The sequenced sample was peripheral blood. CDR3: CASSRSARAGGSYNEQFF. The DNA of the CDR3 is TGCGCCAGCAGCCGATCGGCCCGAGCGGGGGGCTCCTACAATGAGCAGTTCTTC.